The T cell receptor (beta chain) under discussion was sequenced for a study of blood T cell repertoires in COVID-19. Study as a whole: Sources were T cells, B-cell-depleted T cells, or PBMCs; the material itself was cDNA or gDNA.

V lost 5 bases, J lost 2 bases, and 5 bases stayed unmatched. The germline CDR1 and CDR2 sequences are SEHNR and FQNEAQ (reference sequence). The CDR3 extends over 14 amino acids. Seattle enrolled patients during active infection and tracked them longitudinally. Original analysis: Estimated nucleated cell counts came from reference gene primer amplification. The assay was immunoSEQ multiplex PCR, and TCRdb's table has in-frame clones only and misses some. That table furnishes V, J and clone size, whereas the DNA furnished D and trimming. This table holds nearly 45,000 clones, more than 75% found once.

The V call is TRBV7-9, the J call TRBJ1-1; TRBD1 agrees at 7 bases. This clonotype originated in a man aged 35 to 55 with COVID-19, enrolled during active disease. Sample: peripheral blood. The CDR3 DNA reads TGTGCCAGCAGCCCGACAGGGTCAAACACTGAAGCTTTCTTT. Protein sequence: CASSPTGSNTEAFF.